This TCR beta chain is drawn from a study of Tregs in tolerant kidney transplant recipients. Findings and limits, study-wide: Changing PCR primers prevented nucleotide comparison between some patients' samples. Validation in larger populations is needed because few patients were studied.

This table comes from immunoSEQ multiplex PCR, and its TCRdb copy is limited to in-frame clones, with some not included. Of roughly 52,000 clones listed, 90% to 95% were seen once; the top ten hold around 15%. Related graft donors supplied nonmyeloablative bone marrow transplants, and mixed chimerism was transient. Trimming left V 4 bases short and J 0 bases short, with 16 bases between. Looked up from germline, CDR1 is SGHAT and CDR2 is FQNNGV. The CDR3 contains 18 residues. Comments on this clone: Its antigen is still unknown.

This sample comprised CD8+ T cells from blood (PBMCs), obtained 24 months after the transplant. The chain uses TRBV11-2 and TRBJ2-6, with D possibly TRBD1 on 6 matching bases. The TCR comes from a human patient who received a combined kidney and bone marrow transplant. Certain T cells may be donor cells from the graft. The CDR3 region is CASSWGLTTISGANVLTF. Written as DNA, the CDR3 is TGTGCCAGCAGCTGGGGGCTGACAACGATCTCTGGGGCCAACGTCCTGACTTTC.